This T cell receptor (beta chain) was identified in a study of cytomegalovirus exposure and HLA in healthy donors. Study details: Counted in an early data release were about 85 million unique TCRs from HLA-typed donors.

A multiplex PCR was run with 60 Vbeta primers and 13 Jbeta primers. The assay was immunoSEQ multiplex PCR, and TCRdb's table has in-frame clones only and misses some. The sample carries about 160,000 clones, 81% recorded once. Deletions cut 4 bases from V and 1 base from J, with 8 bases between. This CDR3 contains 14 residues. Germline assignment: CDR1 WSHSY and CDR2 SAAADI. Details on this clone: Its antigen remains unidentified.

Study-wide results and caveats: The Asian-associated ancestry cluster reportedly had fewer N-insertions than the roughly 670-donor mean in a later analysis. Roughly even sequencing depth across donors was the assumption behind the presence/absence analyses. Researchers catalogued 164 TCR beta chains as cytomegalovirus-associated.

This TCR came from a man aged 45 to 65 in good health and CMV-seropositive. The chain has TRBV10-2 and TRBJ1-3; no clear D. Sequences were obtained from PBMCs. CDR3 sequence reads: CASSVVSSGNTIYF. CDR3 nucleotide sequence: TGCGCCAGCAGTGTCGTTTCTTCTGGAAACACCATATATTTT.